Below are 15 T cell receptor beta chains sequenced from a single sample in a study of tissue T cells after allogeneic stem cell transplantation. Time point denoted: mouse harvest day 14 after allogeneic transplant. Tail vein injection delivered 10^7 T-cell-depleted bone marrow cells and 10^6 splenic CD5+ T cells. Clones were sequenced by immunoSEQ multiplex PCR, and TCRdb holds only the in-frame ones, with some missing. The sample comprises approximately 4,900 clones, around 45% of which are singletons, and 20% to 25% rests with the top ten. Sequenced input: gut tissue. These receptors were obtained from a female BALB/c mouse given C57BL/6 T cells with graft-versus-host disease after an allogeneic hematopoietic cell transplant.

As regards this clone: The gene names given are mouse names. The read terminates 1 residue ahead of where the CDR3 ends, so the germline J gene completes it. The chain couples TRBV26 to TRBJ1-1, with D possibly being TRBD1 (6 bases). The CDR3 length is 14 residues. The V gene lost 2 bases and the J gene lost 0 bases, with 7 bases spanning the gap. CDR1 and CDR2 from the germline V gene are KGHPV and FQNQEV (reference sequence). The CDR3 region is CASSLGGSNTEVFF. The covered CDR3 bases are TGTGCCAGCAGTCTGGGGGGCTCAAACACAGAAGTCTTC.

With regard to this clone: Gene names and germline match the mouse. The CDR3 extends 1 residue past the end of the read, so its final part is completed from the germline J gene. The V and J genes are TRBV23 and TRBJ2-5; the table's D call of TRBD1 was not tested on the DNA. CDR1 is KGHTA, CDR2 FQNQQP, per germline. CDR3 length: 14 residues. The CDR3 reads CSSSRTGDQDTQYF. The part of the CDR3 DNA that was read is TGCTCCAGCAGTCGAACAGGGGACCAAGACACCCAGTAC. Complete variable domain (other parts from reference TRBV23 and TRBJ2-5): DAAVTQKPRYLIKMKGQEAEMKCIPEKGHTAVFWYQQKQSKELKFLIYFQNQQPLDQIDMVKERFSAVCPSSSLCSLGIRTCEAEDSALYLCSSSRTGDQDTQYFGPGTRLLVL.

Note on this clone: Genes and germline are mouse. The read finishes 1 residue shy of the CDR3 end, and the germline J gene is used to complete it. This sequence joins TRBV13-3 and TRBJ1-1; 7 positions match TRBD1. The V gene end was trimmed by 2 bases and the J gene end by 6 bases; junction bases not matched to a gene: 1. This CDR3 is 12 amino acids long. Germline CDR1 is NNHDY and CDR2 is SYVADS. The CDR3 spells CASSERGPEVFF. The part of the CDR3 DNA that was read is TGTGCCAGCAGTGAGAGGGGGCCAGAAGTCTTC.

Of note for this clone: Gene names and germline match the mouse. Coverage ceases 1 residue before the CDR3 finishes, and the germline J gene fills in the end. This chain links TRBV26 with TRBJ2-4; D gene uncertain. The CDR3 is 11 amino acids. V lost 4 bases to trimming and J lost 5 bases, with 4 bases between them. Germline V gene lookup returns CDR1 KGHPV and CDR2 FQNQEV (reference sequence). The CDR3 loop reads CASSRGNTLYF. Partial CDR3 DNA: TGTGCCAGCAGTCGGGGAAACACCTTGTAC.

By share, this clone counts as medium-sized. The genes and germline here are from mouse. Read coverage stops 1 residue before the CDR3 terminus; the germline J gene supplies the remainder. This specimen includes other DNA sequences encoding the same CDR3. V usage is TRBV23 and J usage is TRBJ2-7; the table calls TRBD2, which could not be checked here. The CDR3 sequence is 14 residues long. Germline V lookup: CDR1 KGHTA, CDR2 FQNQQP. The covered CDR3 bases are TGCTCCAGCAGACGGACTGGGGGGGGTTATGAACAGTAC. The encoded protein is CSSRRTGGGYEQY. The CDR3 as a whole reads CSSRRTGGGYEQYF.

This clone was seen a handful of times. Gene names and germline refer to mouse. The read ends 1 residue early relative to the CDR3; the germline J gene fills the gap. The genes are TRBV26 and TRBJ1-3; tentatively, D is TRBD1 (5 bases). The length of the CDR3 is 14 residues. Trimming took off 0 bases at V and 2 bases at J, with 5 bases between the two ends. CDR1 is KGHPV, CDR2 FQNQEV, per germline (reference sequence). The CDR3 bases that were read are TGTGCCAGCAGTCTGTCACAGGCTGGAAATACGCTCTAT. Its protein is CASSLSQAGNTLY. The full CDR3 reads CASSLSQAGNTLYF.

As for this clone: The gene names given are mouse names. The CDR3 sequence is CASSLLGNERLFF. CDR3 DNA (partial): TGTGCCAGCTCCCTCCTCGGAAACGAAAGATTATTT. The V call is TRBV12-1, the J call TRBJ1-4; D remains unclear. Read data end 1 residue before the CDR3 end; the end is taken from the germline J gene. Trimming took off 4 bases at V and 5 bases at J, with 10 bases between the two ends. The CDR3 is 13 amino acids. Germline CDR1 reads SGHSN; CDR2 reads HYEKVE.

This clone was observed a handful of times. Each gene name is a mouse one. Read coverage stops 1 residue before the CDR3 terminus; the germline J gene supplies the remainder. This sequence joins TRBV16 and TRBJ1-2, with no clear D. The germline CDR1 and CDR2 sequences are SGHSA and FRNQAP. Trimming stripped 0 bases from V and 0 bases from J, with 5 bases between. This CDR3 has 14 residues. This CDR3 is CASSLDSANSDYTF. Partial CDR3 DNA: TGTGCAAGCAGCTTAGATTCGGCAAACTCCGACTACACC.

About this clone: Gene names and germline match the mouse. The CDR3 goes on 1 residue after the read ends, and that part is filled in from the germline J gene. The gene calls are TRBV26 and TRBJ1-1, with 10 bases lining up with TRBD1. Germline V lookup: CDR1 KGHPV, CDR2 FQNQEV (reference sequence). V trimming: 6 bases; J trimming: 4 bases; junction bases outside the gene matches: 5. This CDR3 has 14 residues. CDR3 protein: CASSPDRGLTEVFF. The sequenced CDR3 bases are TGTGCCAGCAGCCCCGACAGGGGGCTCACAGAAGTCTTC.

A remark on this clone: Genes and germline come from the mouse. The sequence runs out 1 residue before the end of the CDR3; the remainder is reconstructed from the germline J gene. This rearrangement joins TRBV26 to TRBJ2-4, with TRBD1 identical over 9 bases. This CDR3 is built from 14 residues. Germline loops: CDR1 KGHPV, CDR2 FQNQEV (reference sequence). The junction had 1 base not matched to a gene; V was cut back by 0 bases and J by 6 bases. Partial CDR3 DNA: TGTGCCAGCAGTCTGTCGACAGGGGGGAACACCTTGTAC. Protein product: CASSLSTGGNTLY. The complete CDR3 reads CASSLSTGGNTLYF.

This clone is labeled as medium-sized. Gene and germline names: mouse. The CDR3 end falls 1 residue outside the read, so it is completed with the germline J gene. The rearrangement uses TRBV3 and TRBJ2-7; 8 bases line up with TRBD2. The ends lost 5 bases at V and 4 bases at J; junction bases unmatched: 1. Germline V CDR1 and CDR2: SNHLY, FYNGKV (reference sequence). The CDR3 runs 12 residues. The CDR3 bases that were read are TGTGCCAGCAGCGGACTGGGATATGAACAGTAC. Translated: CASSGLGYEQY. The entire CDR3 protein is CASSGLGYEQYF.

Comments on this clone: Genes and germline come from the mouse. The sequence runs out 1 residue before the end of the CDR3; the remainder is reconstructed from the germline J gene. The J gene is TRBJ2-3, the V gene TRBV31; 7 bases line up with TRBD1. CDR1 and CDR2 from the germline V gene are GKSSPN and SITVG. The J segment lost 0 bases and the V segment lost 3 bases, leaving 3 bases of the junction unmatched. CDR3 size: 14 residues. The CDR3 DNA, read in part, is TGTGCCTGGAGCCTGGGACAGAGTGCAGAAACGCTGTAT. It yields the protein CAWSLGQSAETLY. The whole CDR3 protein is CAWSLGQSAETLYF. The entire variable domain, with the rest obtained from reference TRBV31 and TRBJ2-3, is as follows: AQTIHQWPVAEIKAVGSPLSLGCTIKGKSSPNLYWYWQATGGTLQQLFYSITVGQVESVVQLNLSASRPKDDQFILSTEKLLLSHSGFYLCAWSLGQSAETLYFGSGTRLTVL.

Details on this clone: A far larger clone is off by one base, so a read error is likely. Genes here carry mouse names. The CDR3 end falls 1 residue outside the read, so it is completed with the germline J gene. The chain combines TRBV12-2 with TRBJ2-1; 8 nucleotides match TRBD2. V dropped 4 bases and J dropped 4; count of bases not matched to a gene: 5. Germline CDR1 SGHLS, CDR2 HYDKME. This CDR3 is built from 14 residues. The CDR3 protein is CASSNWGYYAEQFF. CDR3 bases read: TGTGCCAGCTCAAACTGGGGGTATTATGCTGAGCAGTTC.

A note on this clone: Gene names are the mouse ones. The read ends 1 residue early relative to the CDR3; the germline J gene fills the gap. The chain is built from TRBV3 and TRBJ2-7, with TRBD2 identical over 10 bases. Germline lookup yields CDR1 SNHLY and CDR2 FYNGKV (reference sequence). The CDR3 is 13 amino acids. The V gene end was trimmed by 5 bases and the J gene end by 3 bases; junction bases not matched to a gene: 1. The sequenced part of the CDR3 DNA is TGTGCCAGCAGCCGGACTGGGGGCTATGAACAGTAC. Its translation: CASSRTGGYEQY. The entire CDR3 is CASSRTGGYEQYF.

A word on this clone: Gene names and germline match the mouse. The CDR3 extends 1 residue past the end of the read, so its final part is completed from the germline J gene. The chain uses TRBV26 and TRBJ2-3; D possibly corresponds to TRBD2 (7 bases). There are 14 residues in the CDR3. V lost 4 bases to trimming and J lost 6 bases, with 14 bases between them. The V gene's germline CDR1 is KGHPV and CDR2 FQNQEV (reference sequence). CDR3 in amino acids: CASSPKGGSETLYF. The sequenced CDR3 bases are TGTGCCAGCAGTCCTAAGGGGGGGTCCGAAACGCTGTAT. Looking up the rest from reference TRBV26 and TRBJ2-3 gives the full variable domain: NSKVIQTPRYLVKGQGQKAKMRCIPEKGHPVVFWYQQNKNNEFKFLINFQNQEVLQQIDMTEKRFSAECPSNSPCSLEIQSSEAGDSALYLCASSPKGGSETLYFGSGTRLTVL.